This is a list of T cell receptor beta chains from one sample in a study of shared clonotypes between healthy human individuals. The data were produced by immunoSEQ multiplex PCR, yet TCRdb's version contains in-frame clones alone and is incomplete. The sample has roughly 640,000 clones; under 80% are singletons. The sequenced sample was memory CD4+ T cells sorted from blood. The receptors derive from a woman aged 30 to 39 in good health. CDR3s include the opening cysteine and the closing phenylalanine or tryptophan. A D gene is named only where the DNA matches it firmly. Not every row has a clone size; where given, it reads once, few, many or a size class.

>TRBJ2-5|TRBD2|-|TRBV7-2
CASSSTSGLETQYF
TGTGCCAGCAGCTCGACTAGCGGGCTGGAGACCCAGTACTTC
>TRBJ2-5|-|-|TRBV2
CASSGNREETQYF
TGTGCCAGCAGTGGTAATAGAGAAGAGACCCAGTACTTC
>TRBJ2-3|TRBD1|-|TRBV4-2
CASSPRGPDTDTQYF
TGTGCCAGCAGCCCCAGGGGGCCTGACACAGATACGCAGTATTTT
>TRBJ1-1|-|-|TRBV27
CASSPSGGANTEAFF
TGTGCCAGCAGTCCCTCTGGGGGGGCGAACACTGAAGCTTTCTTT
>TRBJ1-5|-|once|TRBV18
CASSPDRLRGSNQPQHF
TGTGCCAGCTCACCAGACAGGTTGAGAGGCAGCAATCAGCCCCAGCATTTT
>TRBJ1-5|-|-|TRBV6-6
CASSRRDAGSQPQHF
TGTGCCAGCAGCCGCCGGGATGCTGGGAGCCAGCCCCAGCATTTT
>TRBJ2-7|TRBD2|-|TRBV4-2
CASSQGGSSYEQYF
TGTGCCAGCAGCCAGGGCGGGAGCTCCTACGAGCAGTACTTC
>TRBJ2-7|-|-|TRBV7-2
CASSRADTAYEQYF
TGTGCCAGCTCCCGGGCAGACACAGCCTACGAGCAGTACTTC
>TRBJ2-1|-|-|TRBV28
CASSWGWDEQFF
TGTGCCAGCAGTTGGGGGTGGGATGAGCAGTTCTTC
>TRBJ1-5|-|-|TRBV6-1
CASSETRNQPQHF
TGTGCCAGCAGTGAGACTAGGAATCAGCCCCAGCATTTT
>TRBJ2-2|TRBD1|-|TRBV5-1
CASSLQPGGTGELFF
TGCGCCAGCAGCTTGCAGCCAGGGGGCACCGGGGAGCTGTTTTTT
>TRBJ2-3|-|few|TRBV5-6
CASSSLDSDTQYF
TGTGCCAGCAGCTCCTTGGACTCGGATACGCAGTATTTT
>TRBJ1-2|TRBD1|few|TRBV11-1
CASSPGTDDGYTF
TGTGCCAGCAGCCCCGGGACAGACGATGGCTACACCTTC
>TRBJ1-1|-|-|TRBV25-1
CASSGHRDSTEAFF
TGTGCCAGCAGTGGCCACAGGGATTCCACTGAAGCTTTCTTT
>TRBJ2-2|-|-|TRBV5-1
CASRGAGELFF
TGCGCCAGCAGGGGGGCCGGGGAGCTGTTTTTT
>TRBJ1-1|-|-|TRBV6-6
CASIRQGGGAFF
TGTGCCAGCATTCGTCAGGGAGGGGGAGCTTTCTTT
>TRBJ2-2|TRBD2|-|TRBV27
CASSSSGITGELFF
TGTGCCAGCAGTTCAAGCGGGATCACCGGGGAGCTGTTTTTT
>TRBJ1-2|-|-|TRBV7-5
CVRRISWAGAPTRDYGYTF
TGTGTCAGAAGAATTTCATGGGCGGGGGCCCCGACCAGAGACTATGGCTACACCTTC
>TRBJ2-7|-|once|TRBV5-1
CASSPSPDSLSSEQYF
TGCGCCAGCAGCCCGTCCCCCGACAGTTTATCATCGGAGCAGTACTTC
>TRBJ2-7|TRBD2|-|TRBV2
CASGADSGRFSSYEQYF
TGTGCCAGCGGGGCGGATAGCGGGAGGTTTAGCTCCTACGAGCAGTACTTC
>TRBJ1-1|TRBD1|-|TRBV28
CASATGQGGTEAFF
TGTGCCAGCGCCACAGGACAGGGGGGCACTGAAGCTTTCTTT
>TRBJ2-7|TRBD2|-|TRBV28
CASKIASGRRGEQYF
TGTGCCAGCAAAATCGCCTCAGGGCGGCGGGGGGAGCAGTACTTC
>TRBJ2-1|TRBD1|-|TRBV19
CASSADRGYDEQFF
TGTGCCAGTAGTGCGGACAGGGGCTACGATGAGCAGTTCTTC
>TRBJ2-5|-|-|TRBV27
CASRRAGHQETQYF
TGTGCCAGCAGGAGAGCGGGTCACCAAGAGACCCAGTACTTC
>TRBJ2-7|-|few|TRBV27
CASSRGRGTYEQYF
TGTGCCAGCAGTAGGGGCCGCGGCACCTACGAGCAGTACTTC
>TRBJ1-2|-|-|TRBV10-2
CASSESRATNYGYTF
TGCGCCAGCAGTGAGTCAAGGGCCACTAACTATGGCTACACCTTC
>TRBJ2-7|-|-|TRBV6-5
CASRREQGHEQYF
TGTGCCAGCCGAAGAGAACAGGGTCACGAGCAGTACTTC
>TRBJ2-7|-|-|TRBV27
CASSLYLLSASYEQYF
TGTGCCAGCAGTTTATACTTATTGTCGGCTTCCTACGAGCAGTACTTC
>TRBJ1-4|-|-|TRBV5-1
CASSLAGDNEKLFF
TGCGCCAGCAGCTTGGCAGGGGACAATGAAAAACTGTTTTTT
>TRBJ2-7|-|-|TRBV7-8
CASSSPGNPYEQYF
TGTGCCAGCAGCTCCCCAGGGAACCCCTACGAGCAGTACTTC
>TRBJ2-3|TRBD2|-|TRBV28
CASGRSGRPDTQYF
TGTGCCAGCGGGAGGAGCGGGAGACCAGATACGCAGTATTTT
>TRBJ2-4|-|-|TRBV28
CASSPQGAKNIQYF
TGTGCCAGCAGTCCGCAGGGGGCCAAAAACATTCAGTACTTC
>TRBJ2-3|TRBD2|once|TRBV27
CASSSPSGRTDTQYF
TGTGCCAGCAGTTCCCCTAGCGGGAGGACAGATACGCAGTATTTT
>TRBJ2-7|TRBD2|-|TRBV4-1
CASSQTSGSMGEQYF
TGCGCCAGCAGCCAGACTAGCGGGAGCATGGGCGAGCAGTACTTC
>TRBJ1-4|TRBD1|-|TRBV5-1
CASSSQGATNEKLFF
TGCGCCAGCAGCTCTCAGGGGGCAACTAATGAAAAACTGTTTTTT
>TRBJ1-5|-|once|TRBV19
CASIPGIGYSGGYPQHF
TGTGCCAGTATCCCAGGGATAGGATACAGCGGGGGGTATCCCCAGCATTTT
>TRBJ2-2|-|-|TRBV28
CASSLIAGGAGELFF
TGTGCCAGCAGTTTGATAGCTGGGGGCGCCGGGGAGCTGTTTTTT